This section outlines one T cell receptor beta chain sequence together with its context. The target antigen is unknown. Both 60 Vbeta primers and 13 Jbeta primers went into the PCR. Here immunoSEQ multiplex PCR was the method, and the copy in TCRdb shows in-frame clones only, minus some. The data contain about 140,000 clones, 80% of them seen just once; the ten biggest clones take up 1.2%. The data were obtained in a study of cytomegalovirus exposure and HLA in healthy donors. Germline assignment: CDR1 MGHRA and CDR2 YSYEKL. V trimming: 1 base; J trimming: 7 bases; junction bases outside the gene matches: 5. The CDR3 consists of 14 residues. General study results and limits: Sequencing likely generated an artifact that appeared as a cluster of highly shared sequence variants.

The sequenced material came from PBMCs. The chain carries TRBV4-1 and TRBJ2-5, with 8 bases that match TRBD1. This receptor was identified in a female donor in good health and CMV-seronegative. CDR3 DNA: TGCGCCAGCAGCCAAGGGACAGGGTCTGGGACCCAGTACTTC. This encodes CASSQGTGSGTQYF.